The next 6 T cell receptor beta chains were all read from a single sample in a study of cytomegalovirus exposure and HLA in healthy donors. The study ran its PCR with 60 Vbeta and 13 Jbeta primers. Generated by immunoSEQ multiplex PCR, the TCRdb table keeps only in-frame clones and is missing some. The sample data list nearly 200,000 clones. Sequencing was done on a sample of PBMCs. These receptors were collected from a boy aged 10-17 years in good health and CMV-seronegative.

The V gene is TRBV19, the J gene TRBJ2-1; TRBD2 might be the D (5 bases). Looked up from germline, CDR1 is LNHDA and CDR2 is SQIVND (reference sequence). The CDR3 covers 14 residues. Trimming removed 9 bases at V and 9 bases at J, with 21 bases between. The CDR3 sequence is CASRGPGTRFEQFF. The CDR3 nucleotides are TGTGCCAGCCGCGGGCCGGGCACTCGCTTTGAGCAGTTCTTC. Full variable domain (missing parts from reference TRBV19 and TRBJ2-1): DGGITQSPKYLFRKEGQNVTLSCEQNLNHDAMYWYRQDPGQGLRLIYYSQIVNDFQKGDIAEGYSVSREKKESFPLTVTSAQKNPTAFYLCASRGPGTRFEQFFGPGTRLTVL.

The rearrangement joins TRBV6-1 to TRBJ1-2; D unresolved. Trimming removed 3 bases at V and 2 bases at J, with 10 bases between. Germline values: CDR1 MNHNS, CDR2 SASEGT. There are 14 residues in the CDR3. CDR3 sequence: CASSEHSSNYGYTF. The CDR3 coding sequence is TGTGCCAGCAGTGAGCACAGTTCCAACTATGGCTACACCTTC.

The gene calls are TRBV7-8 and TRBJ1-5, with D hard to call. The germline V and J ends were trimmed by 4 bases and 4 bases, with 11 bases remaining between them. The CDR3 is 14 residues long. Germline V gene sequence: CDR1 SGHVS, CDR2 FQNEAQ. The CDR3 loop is CASSSSRGNQPQHF. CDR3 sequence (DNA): TGTGCCAGCAGCTCCTCCCGGGGTAATCAGCCCCAGCATTTT.

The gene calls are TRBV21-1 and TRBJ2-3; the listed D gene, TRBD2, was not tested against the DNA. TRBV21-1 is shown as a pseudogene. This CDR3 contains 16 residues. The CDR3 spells CASSYLAGGPWDTQYF. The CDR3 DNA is TGTGCCAGCAGCTACCTAGCGGGGGGGCCGTGGGATACGCAGTATTTT.

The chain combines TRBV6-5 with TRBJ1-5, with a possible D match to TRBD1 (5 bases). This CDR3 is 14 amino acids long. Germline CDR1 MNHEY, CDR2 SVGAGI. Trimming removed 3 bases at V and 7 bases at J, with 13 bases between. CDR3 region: CASSYESRGQPQHF. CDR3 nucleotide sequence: TGTGCCAGCAGTTATGAGAGCCGGGGGCAGCCCCAGCATTTT.

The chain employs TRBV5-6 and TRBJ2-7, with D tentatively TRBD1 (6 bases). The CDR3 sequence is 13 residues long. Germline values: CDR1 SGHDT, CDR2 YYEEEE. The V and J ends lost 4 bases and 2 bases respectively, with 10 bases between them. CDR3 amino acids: CASSPRTAYEQYF. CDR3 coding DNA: TGTGCCAGCAGCCCGAGGACAGCCTACGAGCAGTACTTC.